This TCR beta chain is from a study of blood T cell repertoires in COVID-19. On the study more broadly: The United States, Italy and Spain provided the acute and convalescent COVID-19 samples. T cells, B-cell-depleted T cells, or PBMCs supplied cDNA or gDNA.

Germline CDR1 and CDR2: SGHRS and YFSETQ. The V and J ends lost 0 bases and 7 bases respectively, with 16 bases between them. The CDR3 extends over 16 amino acids. Sequenced by immunoSEQ multiplex PCR; TCRdb stores in-frame clones only, minus some. The sample consists of about 230,000 clones, approximately 84% of them appearing once. Sequencing was performed on peripheral blood. The chain uses TRBV5-1 and TRBJ2-2, with D tentatively TRBD1 (5 bases). The clonotype originates from a man between 40 and 49 years old with acute or convalescent COVID-19. For the CDR3, the DNA is TGCGCCAGCAGCTTGGCAATTGCAGGGTCGATCGGGGAGCTGTTTTTT. It is translated as CASSLAIAGSIGELFF.